Sequencing of this T cell receptor (beta chain) was carried out in a study of T cell responses to AZD1222 COVID-19 vaccine. Some clones are missing from TCRdb's copy, which holds only in-frame ones; the method was immunoSEQ multiplex PCR. The sample lists some 130,000 clones, roughly 90% seen once, with approximately 8.4% in the top ten. This CDR3 has 15 amino acids. Germline CDR1 and CDR2: MDHEN and SYDVKM. The V and J ends lost 7 bases and 0 bases, in that order; junction bases with no gene match: 8. This sample comprised peripheral blood, obtained on day 0 of AZD1222 vaccination. The origin of this receptor is an adult in good health. The V call is TRBV28, the J call TRBJ2-7; TRBD1 matches at 8 bases. This chain's CDR3 is CASNGQGASSYEQYF. In DNA, the CDR3 is TGTGCCAGCAACGGACAGGGCGCTAGCTCCTACGAGCAGTACTTC.